This T cell receptor beta chain was retrieved from a study of blood T cell repertoires in COVID-19. This clone occurred a few times. The assay was immunoSEQ multiplex PCR, and TCRdb's table has in-frame clones only and misses some. The table records roughly 50,000 clones, approximately 80% of them present only once. Germline CDR1 is SNHLY and CDR2 is FYNNEI. The CDR3 covers 16 residues. V was trimmed by 5 bases and J by 4 bases, leaving 18 bases between them. The sample comprised peripheral blood. The V gene is TRBV2, the J gene TRBJ2-1, with D maybe TRBD1 (6 bases). This TCR came from a woman of 80 years or more with acute or convalescent COVID-19. The CDR3 sequence: CASSYDPGHKYNEQFF. The CDR3 DNA is TGTGCCAGCAGTTATGATCCGGGACATAAGTACAATGAGCAGTTCTTC.